A single T cell receptor (beta chain) is shown here with its context. The data were obtained in a study of technical replicates of blood from a few donors. The CDR3 length is 12 residues. After removal of 3 bases from V and 16 bases from J, the junction contained 6 bases not matched to a gene. Germline lookup yields CDR1 WNHNN and CDR2 SYGVQD (reference sequence). Sequencing was performed with immunoSEQ multiplex PCR; in TCRdb, only in-frame clones are kept and a portion is missing. The data hold 80,000 to 95,000 clones, with 90% to 97% observed a single time. The sample comprised T cells isolated from PBMCs. This TCR came from a human donor in good health. The J gene is TRBJ2-1, the V gene TRBV10-1; 10 bases line up with TRBD2. The CDR3 protein is CASSDAAGGVFF. Here the CDR3 DNA reads TGCGCCAGCAGTGACGCAGCGGGAGGGGTTTTCTTC.